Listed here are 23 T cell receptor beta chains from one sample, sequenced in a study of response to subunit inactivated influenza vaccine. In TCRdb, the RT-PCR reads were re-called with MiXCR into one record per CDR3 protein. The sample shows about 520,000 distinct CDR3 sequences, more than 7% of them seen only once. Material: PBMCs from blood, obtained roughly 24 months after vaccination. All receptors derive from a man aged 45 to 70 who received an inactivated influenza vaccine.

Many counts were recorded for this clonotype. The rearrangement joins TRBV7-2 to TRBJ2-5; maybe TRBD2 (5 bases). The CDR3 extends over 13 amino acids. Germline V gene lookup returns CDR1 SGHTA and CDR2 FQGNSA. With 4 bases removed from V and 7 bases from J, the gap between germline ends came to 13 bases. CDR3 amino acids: CASSSPLEGTQYF. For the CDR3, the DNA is TGTGCCAGCAGCTCCCCCCTTGAGGGGACCCAGTACTTC. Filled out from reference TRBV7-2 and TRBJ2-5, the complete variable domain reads GAGVSQSPSNKVTEKGKDVELRCDPISGHTALYWYRQSLGQGLEFLIYFQGNSAPDKSGLPSDRFSAERTGGSVSTLTIQRTQQEDSAVYLCASSSPLEGTQYFGPGTRLLVL.

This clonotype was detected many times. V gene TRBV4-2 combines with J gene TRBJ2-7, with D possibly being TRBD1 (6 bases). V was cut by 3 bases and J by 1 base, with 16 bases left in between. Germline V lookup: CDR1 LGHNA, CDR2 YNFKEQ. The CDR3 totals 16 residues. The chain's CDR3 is CASSQEGTFGSYEQYF. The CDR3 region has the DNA TGTGCCAGCAGCCAGGAAGGGACATTTGGTTCCTACGAGCAGTACTTC.

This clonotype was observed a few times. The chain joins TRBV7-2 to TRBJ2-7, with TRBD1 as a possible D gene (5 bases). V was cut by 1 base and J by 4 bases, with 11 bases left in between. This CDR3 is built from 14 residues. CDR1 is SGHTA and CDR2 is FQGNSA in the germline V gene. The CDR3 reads CASSLDGAKYEQYF. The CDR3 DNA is TGTGCCAGCAGCTTAGATGGGGCTAAGTACGAGCAGTACTTC.

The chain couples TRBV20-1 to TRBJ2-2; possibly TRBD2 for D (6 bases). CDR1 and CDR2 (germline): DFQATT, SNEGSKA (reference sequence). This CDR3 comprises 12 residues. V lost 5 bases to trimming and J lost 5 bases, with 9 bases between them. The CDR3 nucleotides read TGCAGTGCTGGAGGGCTGACCGGGGAGCTGTTTTTT. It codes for CSAGGLTGELFF.

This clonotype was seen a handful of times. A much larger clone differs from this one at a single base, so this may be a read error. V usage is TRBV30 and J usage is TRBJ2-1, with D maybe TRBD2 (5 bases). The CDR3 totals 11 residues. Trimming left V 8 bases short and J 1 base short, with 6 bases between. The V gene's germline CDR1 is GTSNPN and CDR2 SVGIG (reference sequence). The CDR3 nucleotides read TGTGCCCGCGGGTCCTACAATGAGCAGTTCTTC. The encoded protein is CARGSYNEQFF.

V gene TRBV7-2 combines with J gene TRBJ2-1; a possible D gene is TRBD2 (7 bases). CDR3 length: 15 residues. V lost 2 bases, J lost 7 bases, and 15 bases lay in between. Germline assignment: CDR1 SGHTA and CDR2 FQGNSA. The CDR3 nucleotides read TGTGCCAGCAGCTTAAGGGGGGGCAGCACAAATGAGCAGTTCTTC. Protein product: CASSLRGGSTNEQFF.

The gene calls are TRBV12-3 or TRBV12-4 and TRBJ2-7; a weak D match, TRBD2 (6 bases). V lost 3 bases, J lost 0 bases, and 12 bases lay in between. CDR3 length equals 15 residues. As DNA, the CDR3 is TGTGCCAGCAGTTTCGGGGCGGGAAGCTCCTACGAGCAGTACTTC. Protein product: CASSFGAGSSYEQYF.

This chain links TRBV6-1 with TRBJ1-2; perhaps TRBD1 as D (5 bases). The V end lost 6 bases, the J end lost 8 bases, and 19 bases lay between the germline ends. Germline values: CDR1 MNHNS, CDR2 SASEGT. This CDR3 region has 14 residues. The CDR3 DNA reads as TGTGCCAGCAGGTCGCCGGGTCAGGGAGGAGGCTACACCTTC. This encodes CASRSPGQGGGYTF.

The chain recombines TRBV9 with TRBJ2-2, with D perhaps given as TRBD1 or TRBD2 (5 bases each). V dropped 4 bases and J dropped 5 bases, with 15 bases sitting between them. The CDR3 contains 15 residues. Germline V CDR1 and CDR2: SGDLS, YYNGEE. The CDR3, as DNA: TGTGCCAGCAGCCCGGGGCATTCCGGTACCGGGGAGCTGTTTTTT. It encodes CASSPGHSGTGELFF.

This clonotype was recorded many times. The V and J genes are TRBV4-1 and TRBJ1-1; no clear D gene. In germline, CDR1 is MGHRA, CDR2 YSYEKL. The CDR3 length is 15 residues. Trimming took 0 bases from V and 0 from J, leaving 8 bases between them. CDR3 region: CASSQDRFMNTEAFF. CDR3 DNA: TGCGCCAGCAGCCAAGATCGATTCATGAACACTGAAGCTTTCTTT.

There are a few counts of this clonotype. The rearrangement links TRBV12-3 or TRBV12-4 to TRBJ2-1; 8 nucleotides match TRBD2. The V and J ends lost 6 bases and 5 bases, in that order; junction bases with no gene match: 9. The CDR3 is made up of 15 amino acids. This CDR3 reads CASSLSSGSNNEQFF. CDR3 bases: TGTGCCAGCAGCCTTTCGAGCGGGAGTAACAATGAGCAGTTCTTC.

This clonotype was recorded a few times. The CDR3 nucleotides read TGTGCCGTCAGGAGGAGAAGCGGAGAGACCCAGTACTTC. This codes for CAVRRRSGETQYF. The V and J genes are TRBV24-1 and TRBJ2-5, with a possible D match to TRBD2 (5 bases). The CDR3 runs 13 residues. Trimming pared 12 bases from V and 4 bases from J, leaving 17 bases between. CDR1 and CDR2 from the germline V gene are KGHDR and SFDVKD.

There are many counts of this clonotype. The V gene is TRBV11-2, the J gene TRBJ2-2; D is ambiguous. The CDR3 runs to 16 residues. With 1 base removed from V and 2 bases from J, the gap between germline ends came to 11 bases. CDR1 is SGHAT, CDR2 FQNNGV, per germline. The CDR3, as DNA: TGTGCCAGCAGCTTAGTTTTTCACCAAAACACCGGGGAGCTGTTTTTT. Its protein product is CASSLVFHQNTGELFF.

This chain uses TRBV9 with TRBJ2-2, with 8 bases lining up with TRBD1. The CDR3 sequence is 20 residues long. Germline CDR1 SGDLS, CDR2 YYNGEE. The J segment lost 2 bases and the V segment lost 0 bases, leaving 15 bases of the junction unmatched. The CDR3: CASSVAPELRGLRNTGELFF. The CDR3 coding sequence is TGTGCCAGCAGCGTAGCACCCGAACTCAGGGGGCTCCGAAACACCGGGGAGCTGTTTTTT.

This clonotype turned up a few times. DNA for the CDR3: TGTGCCAGCAGCTTGCCGGGACAGGGGCCTGATGGCTACACCTTC. Encoded protein: CASSLPGQGPDGYTF. The chain couples TRBV12-3 or TRBV12-4 to TRBJ1-2; 10 positions agree with TRBD1. The V gene end was trimmed by 6 bases and the J gene end by 6 bases; junction bases not matched to a gene: 10. CDR3 length equals 15 residues.

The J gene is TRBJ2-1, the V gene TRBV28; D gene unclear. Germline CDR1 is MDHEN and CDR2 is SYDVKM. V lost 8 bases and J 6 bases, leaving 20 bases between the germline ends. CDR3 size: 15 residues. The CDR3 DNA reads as TGTGCCAGCTCATCGGCGTCCGGCCCTCTCAATGAGCAGTTCTTC. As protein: CASSSASGPLNEQFF.

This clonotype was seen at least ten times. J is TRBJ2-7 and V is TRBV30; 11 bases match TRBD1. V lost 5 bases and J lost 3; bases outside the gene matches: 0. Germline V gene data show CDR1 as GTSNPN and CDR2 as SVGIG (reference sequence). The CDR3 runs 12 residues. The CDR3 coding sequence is TGTGCCTGGGGGACAGGGGGCTACGAGCAGTACTTC. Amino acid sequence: CAWGTGGYEQYF.

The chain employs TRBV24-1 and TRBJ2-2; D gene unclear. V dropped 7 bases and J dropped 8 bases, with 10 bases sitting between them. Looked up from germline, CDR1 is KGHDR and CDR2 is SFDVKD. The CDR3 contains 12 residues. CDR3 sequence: CATSLLGGELFF. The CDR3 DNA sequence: TGTGCCACCAGCCTCCTTGGGGGGGAGCTGTTTTTT.

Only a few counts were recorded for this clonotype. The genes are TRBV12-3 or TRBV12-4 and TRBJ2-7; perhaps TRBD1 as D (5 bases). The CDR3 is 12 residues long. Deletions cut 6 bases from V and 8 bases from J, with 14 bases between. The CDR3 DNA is TGTGCCAGCAGCCCGAAGGGGTTCAAGCAGTACTTC. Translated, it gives CASSPKGFKQYF.

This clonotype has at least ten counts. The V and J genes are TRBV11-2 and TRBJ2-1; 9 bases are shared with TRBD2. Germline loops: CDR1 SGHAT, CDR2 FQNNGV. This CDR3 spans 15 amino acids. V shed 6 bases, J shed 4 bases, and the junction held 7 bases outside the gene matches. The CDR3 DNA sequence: TGTGCCAGCAGGGGGGTGACTAGCGGATACAATGAGCAGTTCTTC. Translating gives CASRGVTSGYNEQFF.

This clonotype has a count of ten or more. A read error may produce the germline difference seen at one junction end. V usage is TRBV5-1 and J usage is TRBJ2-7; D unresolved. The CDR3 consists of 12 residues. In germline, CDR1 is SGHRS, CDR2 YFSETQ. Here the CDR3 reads CASSLTAYEQYF. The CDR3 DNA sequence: TGTGCCAGCAGCTTGACGGCCTACGAGCAGTACTTC. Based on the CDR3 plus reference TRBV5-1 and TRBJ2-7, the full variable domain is KAGVTQTPRYLIKTRGQQVTLSCSPISGHRSVSWYQQTPGQGLQFLFEYFSETQRNKGNFPGRFSGRQFSNSRSEMNVSTLELGDSALYLCASSLTAYEQYFGPGTRLTVT.

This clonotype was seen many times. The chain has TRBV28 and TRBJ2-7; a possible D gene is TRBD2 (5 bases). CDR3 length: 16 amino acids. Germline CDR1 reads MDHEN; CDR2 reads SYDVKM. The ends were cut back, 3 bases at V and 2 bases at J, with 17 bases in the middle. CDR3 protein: CASSLAHMSGTYEQYF. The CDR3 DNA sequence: TGTGCCAGCAGTTTGGCGCACATGAGCGGTACCTACGAGCAGTACTTC.

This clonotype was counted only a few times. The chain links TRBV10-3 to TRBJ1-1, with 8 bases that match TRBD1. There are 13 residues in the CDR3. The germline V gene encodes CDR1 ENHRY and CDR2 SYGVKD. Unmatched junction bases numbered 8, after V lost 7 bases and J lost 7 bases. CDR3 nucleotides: TGTGCCATCAAGTTGGACAGGGAACTTGAAGCTTTCTTT. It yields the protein CAIKLDRELEAFF.